The T cell receptor (beta chain) under discussion was sequenced for a study of cytomegalovirus exposure and HLA in healthy donors. The CDR3 is 18 residues long. V lost 0 bases and J 0 bases, leaving 17 bases between the germline ends. Germline CDR1 LGHNT, CDR2 FRNRAP. Overall study findings and caveats: Relative to equally common others, HLA-associated TCR beta chains showed greater clonal expansion in a later analysis. The study assumed roughly uniform donor sequencing depth for presence/absence analyses. With high specificity and sensitivity, the classifier reportedly diagnosed cytomegalovirus status. Specificity for CMV antigens was confirmed in vitro for three of the CMV-associated chains.

Details on this clone: Its antigen is not known.

Vbeta (60) and Jbeta (13) primers were used in the PCR. The protocol was immunoSEQ multiplex PCR, while the TCRdb copy is restricted to in-frame clones and leaves out a portion. Among some 100,000 clones listed, about 77% were seen once. This sequence joins TRBV12-5 and TRBJ1-1, with D perhaps TRBD1 (5 bases). Input material: PBMCs. This sequence was found in a woman aged 45-65 years in good health and CMV-seropositive. As DNA, the CDR3 is TGTGCTAGTGGTTTGGTATATAGTGGGGGGAGCGTGAACACTGAAGCTTTCTTT. It encodes CASGLVYSGGSVNTEAFF.